These 19 T cell receptor beta chains were sequenced from one sample in a study of blood T cell repertoires in COVID-19. Produced via immunoSEQ multiplex PCR; TCRdb's table is partial and in-frame only. There are around 220,000 clones in the sample; roughly 80% occur only once, and more than 9% lies in the top ten. Sequenced sample: peripheral blood. These receptors all stem from a woman older than 75 with acute or convalescent COVID-19.

This chain connects TRBV10-3 to TRBJ1-4; D gene unclear. In germline, CDR1 is ENHRY, CDR2 SYGVKD. V was clipped by 4 bases and J by 7 bases, with 10 bases between them. The CDR3 has 13 residues. CDR3 sequence reads: CAISAAGREKLFF. CDR3 sequence (DNA): TGTGCCATCAGTGCGGCAGGCCGTGAAAAACTGTTTTTT.

V gene TRBV29-1 combines with J gene TRBJ1-1, with D possibly TRBD1 on 6 matching bases. The V end was cut by 7 bases, the J end by 9 bases, with 15 bases between. The CDR3 sequence is 11 residues long. Germline V gene lookup returns CDR1 SQVTM and CDR2 ANQGSEA. The DNA of the CDR3 is TGCAGCGCCCATAGGGGGGGGCAAGCTTTCTTT. It is translated as CSAHRGGQAFF.

The chain carries TRBV6-2 or TRBV6-3 and TRBJ1-2, with TRBD1 matching over 8 bases. Germline CDR1 and CDR2: MNHEY and SVGEGT. After removal of 6 bases from V and 3 bases from J, the junction contained 3 bases not matched to a gene. The CDR3 loop spans 13 amino acids. CDR3 bases: TGTGCCAGCAGCGTGGACAGGGACTATGGCTACACCTTC. The encoded protein is CASSVDRDYGYTF.

This rearrangement joins TRBV2 to TRBJ2-1, with 9 bases that match TRBD2. Germline trimming cut 4 bases from V and 3 bases from J; bases unmatched to any gene: 4. Germline CDR1 reads SNHLY; CDR2 reads FYNNEI. This CDR3 is built from 15 residues. The CDR3 DNA reads TGTGCCAGCAGTGTACTAGCGGGCGGCTACAATGAGCAGTTCTTC. Translation: CASSVLAGGYNEQFF.

V and J are TRBV18 and TRBJ2-7; 7 nucleotides line up with TRBD1. The CDR3 is 14 amino acids. V shed 3 bases and J 0 bases; nucleotides not matched to a gene: 2. The germline gives CDR1 KGHSH, CDR2 LQKENI. CDR3 nucleotide sequence: TGTGCCAGCTCACCCGGGACAGCCTCCTACGAGCAGTACTTC. Translated: CASSPGTASYEQYF.

The gene calls are TRBV5-6 and TRBJ2-7; D might be TRBD2 (6 bases). This CDR3 contains 16 residues. Germline CDR1 is SGHDT and CDR2 is YYEEEE. V was cut by 4 bases and J by 3 bases, with 20 bases left in between. CDR3 in amino acids: CASSQGRGTVLYEQYF. CDR3 sequence (DNA): TGTGCCAGCAGCCAGGGACGGGGGACCGTGCTCTACGAGCAGTACTTC.

J is TRBJ1-1 and V is TRBV19; possibly TRBD1 for D (5 bases). The CDR3 contains 15 residues. Trimming took off 2 bases at V and 1 base at J, with 11 bases between the two ends. Germline V gene lookup returns CDR1 LNHDA and CDR2 SQIVND (reference sequence). The CDR3 spells CASSINGQGNTEAFF. The CDR3 region has the DNA TGTGCCAGTAGTATAAATGGTCAGGGGAACACTGAAGCTTTCTTT.

V gene TRBV27 combines with J gene TRBJ2-3; perhaps TRBD1 as D (7 bases). V gave up 6 bases and J gave up 2 bases, with 18 bases separating them. Germline V gene data show CDR1 as MNHEY and CDR2 as SMNVEV (reference sequence). This CDR3 has 16 residues. CDR3 nucleotide sequence: TGTGCCAGCAGAAAGTCCGCAGGGGGGTACACAGATACGCAGTATTTT. Protein product: CASRKSAGGYTDTQYF.

In DNA, the CDR3 is TGTGCCAGCAGCTCCGGGACAGGGGTCACTGAAGCTTTCTTT. This translates into CASSSGTGVTEAFF. The chain recombines TRBV7-2 with TRBJ1-1; 10 nucleotides line up with TRBD1. After removal of 4 bases from V and 4 bases from J, the junction contained 3 bases not matched to a gene. Per the germline V gene, CDR1 is SGHTA and CDR2 is FQGNSA. The CDR3 is 14 residues long.

This clone occurred a few times. The rearrangement uses TRBV30 and TRBJ2-6; 10 bases line up with TRBD1. The germline gives CDR1 GTSNPN, CDR2 SVGIG (reference sequence). V was clipped by 5 bases and J by 8 bases; unmatched bases: 9. CDR3 size: 15 residues. The DNA of the CDR3 is TGTGCCTGGGGCTCCGGGACAGGGGCCCCCAACGTCCTGACTTTC. Translating gives CAWGSGTGAPNVLTF.

This clone has ten or more counts. The rearrangement links TRBV19 to TRBJ1-5, with D possibly matching TRBD1 (5 bases). V lost 6 bases, J lost 2 bases, and 8 bases lay in between. The CDR3 spans 13 residues. CDR1 and CDR2 from the germline V gene are LNHDA and SQIVND (reference sequence). The CDR3 sequence is CASRGPGNQPQHF. Here the CDR3 DNA reads TGTGCCAGTAGGGGGCCCGGCAATCAGCCCCAGCATTTT. The whole variable domain, remainder taken from reference TRBV19 and TRBJ1-5, is DGGITQSPKYLFRKEGQNVTLSCEQNLNHDAMYWYRQDPGQGLRLIYYSQIVNDFQKGDIAEGYSVSREKKESFPLTVTSAQKNPTAFYLCASRGPGNQPQHFGDGTRLSIL.

The chain has TRBV6-5 and TRBJ1-5; 9 bases align to TRBD1. The CDR3 spans 14 residues. V lost 6 bases to trimming and J lost 5 bases; unmatched junction nucleotides: 5. Germline CDR1 reads MNHEY; CDR2 reads SVGAGI. The CDR3, as DNA: TGTGCCAGCAGCGCGGGACAGGGCCATCAGCCCCAGCATTTT. Amino acids: CASSAGQGHQPQHF.

The chain couples TRBV6-5 to TRBJ2-3; weak D call: TRBD2 (6 bases). Trimming removed 3 bases at V and 1 base at J, with 8 bases between. The CDR3 loop spans 14 amino acids. Germline assignment: CDR1 MNHEY and CDR2 SVGAGI. The CDR3 loop is CASSYLAGTDTQYF. The CDR3 coding sequence is TGTGCCAGCAGTTATTTAGCGGGCACAGATACGCAGTATTTT.

The J gene is TRBJ2-1, the V gene TRBV5-1; 14 bases agree with TRBD2. Germline trimming cut 2 bases from V and 9 bases from J; bases unmatched to any gene: 7. This CDR3 has 16 residues. Germline loops: CDR1 SGHRS, CDR2 YFSETQ. In DNA, the CDR3 is TGCGCCAGCAGCTTCGACGGGACTAGCGGGAGTGGTGAGCAGTTCTTC. Its protein product is CASSFDGTSGSGEQFF.

A few counts support this clone. V usage is TRBV15 and J usage is TRBJ2-1; D not resolved. Trimming took 0 bases from V and 4 from J, leaving 10 bases between them. Germline V gives CDR1 LNHNV, CDR2 YYDKDF (reference sequence). This CDR3 contains 15 residues. The CDR3 protein is CATSRDTADYNEQFF. CDR3 bases: TGTGCCACCAGCAGAGATACGGCGGATTACAATGAGCAGTTCTTC.

J is TRBJ1-1 and V is TRBV5-1; TRBD1 is a possible D gene (5 bases). This CDR3 is built from 13 residues. Germline V CDR1 and CDR2: SGHRS, YFSETQ. V was shortened by 0 bases and J by 3 bases, with 6 bases between the two germline ends. The DNA of the CDR3 is TGCGCCAGCAGCTTGGAACAGGACACTGAAGCTTTCTTT. Protein product: CASSLEQDTEAFF.

The chain couples TRBV19 to TRBJ1-4, with a possible D match to TRBD1 (5 bases). Trimming took 7 bases from V and 0 from J, leaving 18 bases between them. CDR3 size: 17 residues. Per the germline V gene, CDR1 is LNHDA and CDR2 is SQIVND (reference sequence). In DNA form, the CDR3 reads TGTGCCAGTACCGATAGGGGCGGATCTGCAACTAATGAAAAACTGTTTTTT. This encodes CASTDRGGSATNEKLFF.

This chain connects TRBV10-2 to TRBJ2-7; 8 bases are a match to TRBD2. The germline gives CDR1 WSHSY, CDR2 SAAADI. The ends lost 5 bases at V and 3 bases at J; junction bases unmatched: 6. CDR3 length: 14 residues. Here the CDR3 reads CASSLAGDLYEQYF. The CDR3 nucleotides are TGCGCCAGCAGTCTAGCGGGTGACCTCTACGAGCAGTACTTC.

The chain joins TRBV7-8 to TRBJ2-7, with TRBD2 matching over 11 bases. V was clipped by 0 bases and J by 4 bases; unmatched bases: 5. The CDR3 consists of 16 residues. Germline lookup yields CDR1 SGHVS and CDR2 FQNEAQ. The CDR3 bases are TGTGCCAGCAGCTTAGCGGCGTCTAGCGGGAGGTACGAGCAGTACTTC. This encodes CASSLAASSGRYEQYF.